These T cell receptor beta chains were read from a single sample in a study of T-cell reconstitution after alpha-beta-depleted transplantation in children. A single record per CDR3 protein comes from TCRdb applying MiXCR to the PCR reads. The sample has some 440,000 distinct CDR3 sequences; roughly 17% are singletons. Sample: PBMCs, mostly from graft donor cells, taken 360 days after TCRalphabeta/CD19-depleted stem cell transplant. Source of these receptors: a boy less than two years old who had a stem cell transplant for Wiskott-Aldrich syndrome, so the T cells may come from the graft donor. Each CDR3 is given with its conserved first and last residue. The order of the fields is J gene, V gene, D gene, clone size, CDR3 DNA, CDR3 protein. A D gene is named only where the DNA matches it firmly. Clone size appears in some rows only: once, few, many, or a class for an expanded clone.

TRBJ2-5,TRBV29-1,TRBD2,few,TGCAGCGTTGGGATCGCGGGGGGCGGGGAGACCCAGTACTTC,CSVGIAGGGETQYF
TRBJ2-6,TRBV9,.,few,TGTGCCAGCAGCTTAGACCCAGGCGCTGGGGCCAACGTCCTGACTTTC,CASSLDPGAGANVLTF
TRBJ2-1,TRBV5-6,.,many,TGTGCCAGCAGCTTACCAACCGCGAGCGGGCTCGAGCAGTTCTTC,CASSLPTASGLEQFF
TRBJ2-1,TRBV7-9,.,.,TGTGCCAGCAGCTTAGCGTCAGGTCTTGGGCAGTTCTTC,CASSLASGLGQFF
TRBJ1-2,TRBV20-1,TRBD1,few,TGCAGTGTTCGGACAGGTCCTGGCTACACCTTC,CSVRTGPGYTF
TRBJ1-1,TRBV7-9,.,many,TGTGCCAGCTTGAGGACGAGAGGGACTGAAGCTTTCTTT,CASLRTRGTEAFF
TRBJ2-5,TRBV7-9,TRBD2,.,TGTGCCAGCAGCCACCTTATCGGGAGGAGGGAGACCCAGTACTTC,CASSHLIGRRETQYF
TRBJ2-6,TRBV10-3,.,few,TGTGCCATCAGTGAGATTGCCGGGGCCAACGTCCTGACTTTC,CAISEIAGANVLTF
TRBJ1-1,TRBV18,.,many,TGTGCCAGCTCACCGACATGGATTCGGGACGACACTGAAGCTTTCTTT,CASSPTWIRDDTEAFF
TRBJ2-1,TRBV29-1,.,.,TGCAGCGTAGCTGAGGCGCGGGGCTACAATGAGCAGTTCTTC,CSVAEARGYNEQFF
TRBJ2-1,TRBV12-3/TRBV12-4,TRBD2,few,TGTGCCAGCAGTAAAACTAGCGGGAGAAGGCGCAATGAGCAGTTCTTC,CASSKTSGRRRNEQFF
TRBJ2-1,TRBV2,TRBD2,.,TGTGCCAGCAGTGAGGGACTAGGAGTCGATGAGCAGTTCTTC,CASSEGLGVDEQFF
TRBJ1-6,TRBV6-5,.,few,TGTGCCAGCAGTTTAGGCTTAAGTATTCGGAATTCACCCCTCCACTTT,CASSLGLSIRNSPLHF
TRBJ2-7,TRBV29-1,TRBD1,few,TGCAGCGTTAGGACAGGGATCTACGAGCAGTACTTC,CSVRTGIYEQYF
TRBJ2-1,TRBV11-2,TRBD2,.,TGTGCCAGCAGCGGCAGCTCTAGCGGGCGGTCCCCGTCCCCCTATTACAATGAGCAGTTCTTC,CASSGSSSGRSPSPYYNEQFF
TRBJ2-3,TRBV6-1,.,few,TGTGCCAGCACCTTCCGACAGGGAGGCCCAGATACGCAGTATTTT,CASTFRQGGPDTQYF
TRBJ2-5,TRBV6-2/TRBV6-3,.,once,TGTGCCAGCAGTTACGCAGCGGCCCTCGTCCAAGAGACCCAGTACTTC,CASSYAAALVQETQYF
TRBJ2-6,TRBV7-9,.,.,TGTGCCAGCAGCTTAGTAAACGCGCCTGGGGCCAACGTCCTGACTTTC,CASSLVNAPGANVLTF
TRBJ2-3,TRBV10-3,.,.,TGTGCCATCAGAGAGGCGCGTAGCACAGATACGCAGTATTTT,CAIREARSTDTQYF
TRBJ1-4,TRBV12-3/TRBV12-4,.,.,TGTGCCAGCAGTACCCGGGGTAGGGGCGCAAAGGGAGTAACTAATGAAAAACTGTTTTTT,CASSTRGRGAKGVTNEKLFF
TRBJ2-7,TRBV20-1,TRBD1,.,TGCAGTACTTGGGACAGGGGTCCCTACGAGCAGTACTTC,CSTWDRGPYEQYF
TRBJ2-3,TRBV7-2,.,few,TGTGCCAGCAGCTTAAGGTTGGGGACAGATACGCAGTATTTT,CASSLRLGTDTQYF
TRBJ2-7,TRBV7-2,.,few,TGTGCCAGCAGTTGGCGGCCCCTATACGAGCAGTACTTC,CASSWRPLYEQYF
TRBJ2-7,TRBV7-9,.,.,TGTGCCAGCAGCTTGGTCCAGACAGACACACTCTCCTACGAGCAGTACTTC,CASSLVQTDTLSYEQYF
TRBJ1-2,TRBV11-1,.,few,TGTGCCAGCAGCTTGAAGTCTCCTGTCAAACACCCTAACTATGGCTACACCTTC,CASSLKSPVKHPNYGYTF
TRBJ2-2,TRBV12-3/TRBV12-4,.,.,TGTGCCAGCAGTTGGGGGGCCCCGAACACCGGGGAGCTGTTTTTT,CASSWGAPNTGELFF
TRBJ2-5,TRBV5-4,.,few,TGTGCCAGCAGCTTGGGGCAGTCTAGAGAGACCCAGTACTTC,CASSLGQSRETQYF
TRBJ2-3,TRBV20-1,.,few,TGCAGTGCCCCAACCGAGCTAGCCACAGATACGCAGTATTTT,CSAPTELATDTQYF
TRBJ2-1,TRBV12-3/TRBV12-4,TRBD2,many,TGTGCCAGCACTCCGGGGGGACTGGGTAAGACCGAGCAGTTCTTC,CASTPGGLGKTEQFF
TRBJ1-6,TRBV12-3/TRBV12-4,TRBD1,few,TGTGCCAGCAGCCAACTCAATCGACAGGGGTATTCACCCCTCCACTTT,CASSQLNRQGYSPLHF
TRBJ1-6,TRBV5-1,.,.,TGCGCCAGCAGCTTGGGAGCGGGGGCCGATTCACCCCTCCACTTT,CASSLGAGADSPLHF
TRBJ2-2,TRBV6-5,TRBD1,.,TGTGCCAGCAGTTACTCGAGACAGGGGATCACCGGGGAGCTGTTTTTT,CASSYSRQGITGELFF
TRBJ2-4,TRBV12-3/TRBV12-4,.,few,TGTGCCAGCAGTCGTACGCCCATCCTCGGGTACTTC,CASSRTPILGYF
TRBJ2-3,TRBV4-3,TRBD2,.,TGCGCCAGCAGCCCGACTAGCGGGGGGAGGGATACGCAGTATTTT,CASSPTSGGRDTQYF
TRBJ2-7,TRBV5-5,.,.,TGTGCCAGCAGCTTAATGCGGGGTAACGAGCAGTACTTC,CASSLMRGNEQYF
TRBJ2-1,TRBV5-1,.,few,TGCGCCAGCAGCTCGTCGCTGCGGGGCGCCTACAATGAGCAGTTCTTC,CASSSSLRGAYNEQFF
TRBJ2-1,TRBV5-1,.,.,TGCGCCAGCAGCCAACTGGGGCTAGCGTTCAGGGGGACCTACAATGAGCAGTTCTTC,CASSQLGLAFRGTYNEQFF
TRBJ2-2,TRBV12-3/TRBV12-4,.,.,TGTGCCAGCAGTTTTGGGGGTTGGAACACCGGGGAGCTGTTTTTT,CASSFGGWNTGELFF